This entry lists 3 T cell receptor beta chains sequenced from one sample in a study of T cells after yellow fever vaccination. One entry per CDR3 protein results from TCRdb running MiXCR on the 5' RACE reads. The table has roughly 250,000 distinct CDR3 sequences, 10% to 15% seen once. This specimen was CD4+ T cells sorted from PBMCs, taken 45 days after the yellow fever booster vaccination. Every receptor here comes from a man aged 30 to 39 who received the YFV17D yellow fever vaccine.

As for this clonotype: Germline is not matched at one junction end, which may reflect a read error. The V gene is TRBV7-8, the J gene TRBJ1-1; TRBD1 is a possible D gene (5 bases). CDR3 length equals 14 residues. Germline V gene lookup returns CDR1 SGHVS and CDR2 FQNEAQ. The CDR3 DNA is TGTGCCATCAGCCCCCCGCAGGGCCGGACTGAAGCTTTCTTT. Translating gives CAISPPQGRTEAFF.

This chain uses TRBV18 with TRBJ1-1; 7 nucleotides match TRBD1. The length of the CDR3 is 13 residues. V shed 3 bases and J 8 bases; nucleotides not matched to a gene: 6. Germline loops: CDR1 KGHSH, CDR2 LQKENI. CDR3 sequence reads: CASSPATGKEAFF. In DNA form, the CDR3 reads TGTGCCAGCTCACCCGCGACAGGGAAAGAAGCTTTCTTT.

The rearrangement links TRBV15 to TRBJ2-2, with D perhaps matching TRBD2 (6 bases). The V gene's germline CDR1 is LNHNV and CDR2 YYDKDF (reference sequence). This CDR3 spans 16 amino acids. V lost 0 bases to trimming and J lost 3 bases, with 11 bases between them. The CDR3 loop is CATSRDSGTHTGELFF. DNA for the CDR3: TGTGCCACCAGCAGAGACTCCGGGACTCACACCGGGGAGCTGTTTTTT. Full variable domain (missing parts from reference TRBV15 and TRBJ2-2): DAMVIQNPRYQVTQFGKPVTLSCSQTLNHNVMYWYQQKSSQAPKLLFHYYDKDFNNEADTPDNFQSRRPNTSFCFLDIRSPGLGDTAMYLCATSRDSGTHTGELFFGEGSRLTVL.